These T cell receptor beta chains were read from a single sample in a study of molecular identifiers for immune sequencing clone quantification. TCRdb passed the PCR reads through MiXCR, listing each CDR3 protein once. The table shows a few hundred thousand distinct CDR3 sequences, with about a fifth occurring only once. Sequencing used naive CD8+ T cells from blood, with Jurkat cell RNA spiked in. The receptors derive from a human donor in good health. Some libraries in this study had Jurkat cell RNA spiked in. Both conserved end residues are part of each CDR3. D genes are given only for firm matches. Clone size is stated in some rows and not others, as once, few, many or a class when expanded.

V	size	J	D	CDR3	DNA
TRBV5-4	.	TRBJ1-6	.	CASSLWVSDSPLHF	TGTGCCAGCAGCTTGTGGGTTAGCGATTCACCCCTCCACTTT
TRBV27	.	TRBJ2-1	TRBD1	CASRMGQGGSYNEQFF	TGTGCCAGCAGAATGGGACAGGGAGGGTCCTACAATGAGCAGTTCTTC
TRBV6-2/TRBV6-3	many	TRBJ2-6	.	CASSEIQGPSSGANVLTF	TGTGCCAGCAGTGAAATACAGGGTCCCAGCTCTGGGGCCAACGTCCTGACTTTC
TRBV7-2	many	TRBJ2-1	TRBD2	CASSLGTSYNEQFF	TGTGCCAGCAGCTTAGGGACTAGCTACAATGAGCAGTTCTTC
TRBV10-3	.	TRBJ2-7	.	CAPTARPQGVEQYF	TGTGCCCCGACCGCTAGGCCCCAGGGAGTCGAGCAGTACTTC
TRBV3-2	few	TRBJ2-1	.	CASRDLRFAEQFF	TGTGCCTCCCGGGACTTGCGCTTTGCTGAGCAGTTCTTC
TRBV27	few	TRBJ2-7	.	CASSFGSVLGDPYEQYF	TGTGCCAGCAGTTTCGGGTCAGTTCTTGGGGACCCCTACGAGCAGTACTTC
TRBV19	.	TRBJ2-7	.	CASGIGPVTYEQYF	TGTGCCAGTGGTATAGGCCCAGTAACCTACGAGCAGTACTTC
TRBV15	few	TRBJ2-2	.	CATSPGNTGELFF	TGTGCCACCAGCCCAGGGAACACCGGGGAGCTGTTTTTT
TRBV7-2	many	TRBJ2-7	TRBD1	CASSFAGTGTYEQYF	TGTGCCAGCAGCTTCGCCGGGACAGGGACCTACGAGCAGTACTTC
TRBV12-3/TRBV12-4	few	TRBJ1-1	.	CASSLVRTEMNTEAFF	TGTGCCAGCAGTTTAGTGAGGACAGAAATGAACACTGAAGCTTTCTTT
TRBV5-4	.	TRBJ1-2	.	CASSTARGYGYTF	TGTGCCAGCAGTACAGCCAGGGGCTATGGCTACACCTTC
TRBV4-3	few	TRBJ2-3	.	CASSQDSTIDTQYF	TGCGCCAGCAGCCAAGATTCAACAATAGATACGCAGTATTTT
TRBV11-3	.	TRBJ2-1	TRBD2	CASSPSGSGGASSYNEQFF	TGTGCCAGCAGTCCTTCGGGTAGCGGGGGGGCGAGCTCCTACAATGAGCAGTTCTTC
TRBV11-3	.	TRBJ2-3	.	CASSPGGEDTQYF	TGTGCCAGCAGCCCAGGTGGCGAAGATACGCAGTATTTT
TRBV7-3	many	TRBJ1-1	.	CASSLTGAANTEAFF	TGTGCCAGCAGCTTAACCGGGGCAGCGAACACTGAAGCTTTCTTT
TRBV18	few	TRBJ2-3	.	CASSPSQTGYGADTQYF	TGTGCCAGCTCACCGAGCCAAACAGGATATGGCGCAGATACGCAGTATTTT
TRBV4-2	few	TRBJ2-7	.	CASSQEGVAGVYEQYF	TGTGCCAGCAGCCAAGAGGGGGTGGCAGGGGTCTACGAGCAGTACTTC
TRBV7-9	many	TRBJ2-7	.	CASSYGPSREQYF	TGTGCCAGCAGCTACGGCCCCTCGCGGGAGCAGTACTTC
TRBV6-2/TRBV6-3	many	TRBJ1-1	.	CASSSGRRTEAFF	TGTGCCAGCAGTTCCGGACGTCGGACTGAAGCTTTCTTT
TRBV4-1	few	TRBJ2-5	TRBD2	CASRPRLAGRETQYF	TGCGCCAGCAGGCCTAGGCTAGCGGGACGGGAGACCCAGTACTTC
TRBV29-1	many	TRBJ1-5	.	CTHERDQPQHF	TGCACCCATGAGAGGGATCAGCCCCAGCATTTT
TRBV4-3	many	TRBJ2-3	TRBD2	CASSPSSSGSPDTQYF	TGCGCCAGCAGCCCATCATCTAGCGGGAGCCCAGATACGCAGTATTTT
TRBV19	.	TRBJ2-3	TRBD2	CASRRLAGGTTDTQYF	TGTGCCAGTAGAAGACTAGCGGGGGGTACCACAGATACGCAGTATTTT
TRBV7-9	.	TRBJ2-1	.	CASSLALGQYNEQFF	TGTGCCAGCAGCTTAGCCCTTGGACAGTACAATGAGCAGTTCTTC
TRBV6-5	many	TRBJ2-7	.	CASSYSGGEQYF	TGTGCCAGCAGTTACTCGGGGGGCGAGCAGTACTTC
TRBV27	many	TRBJ1-1	TRBD1	CASSFYRGNTEAFF	TGTGCCAGCAGTTTTTACAGGGGAAATACTGAAGCTTTCTTT
TRBV7-9	many	TRBJ1-1	.	CASSRDSMNTEAFF	TGTGCCAGCAGCCGAGACAGCATGAACACTGAAGCTTTCTTT
TRBV7-9	few	TRBJ2-2	.	CASSPPRYLGELFF	TGTGCCAGCAGTCCACCTCGGTACTTAGGGGAGCTGTTTTTT
TRBV12-3/TRBV12-4	.	TRBJ2-3	.	CASSEDGGHSTDTQYF	TGTGCCAGCAGTGAGGACGGGGGACATAGCACAGATACGCAGTATTTT
TRBV19	once	TRBJ2-3	.	CASSPRPASSLTDAQYF	TGTGCCAGTAGTCCTAGGCCGGCAAGCTCACTAACAGATGCGCAGTATTTT
TRBV7-9	.	TRBJ2-3	TRBD1	CASSLWEGGFADTQYF	TGTGCCAGCAGCTTATGGGAAGGGGGCTTCGCAGATACGCAGTATTTT
TRBV27	.	TRBJ2-3	TRBD1	CASSYQAGGWGTDTQYF	TGTGCCAGCAGTTACCAAGCAGGGGGCTGGGGCACAGATACGCAGTATTTT
TRBV14	.	TRBJ2-7	.	CASSQTRGLAAYEQYF	TGTGCCAGCAGCCAAACCCGAGGATTAGCCGCCTACGAGCAGTACTTC
TRBV6-1	.	TRBJ2-7	TRBD1	CASSELLGNRGRHF	TGTGCCAGCAGTGAATTACTCGGGAACAGGGGGCGTCACTTC
TRBV28	.	TRBJ2-7	TRBD1	CASQTGGLFEQYF	TGTGCCAGCCAGACAGGGGGTCTATTCGAGCAGTACTTC
TRBV9	many	TRBJ2-5	TRBD2	CASSPGLAGLQETQYF	TGCGCCAGCAGCCCGGGACTAGCGGGGTTACAAGAGACCCAGTACTTC
TRBV11-2	few	TRBJ2-7	.	CASSLGISRDTRYEQYF	TGTGCCAGCAGCTTGGGCATTAGCAGGGACACAAGATACGAGCAGTACTTC
TRBV12-3/TRBV12-4	few	TRBJ2-7	.	CASSFVWGGNDEQYF	TGTGCCAGCAGTTTCGTCTGGGGGGGCAATGACGAGCAGTACTTC
TRBV6-1	many	TRBJ1-1	.	CASSEAGPGTEAFF	TGTGCCAGCAGTGAAGCAGGTCCGGGAACTGAAGCTTTCTTT
TRBV7-2	many	TRBJ2-1	.	CASSWGLKATSYNEQFF	TGTGCCAGCAGCTGGGGTCTAAAGGCTACCAGCTACAATGAGCAGTTCTTC
TRBV28	few	TRBJ1-4	.	CASSLRGGDEKLFF	TGTGCCAGCAGCTTACGGGGGGGCGATGAAAAACTGTTTTTT
TRBV12-3/TRBV12-4	once	TRBJ2-3	TRBD1	CANSSGQDRVVTDTQYF	TGTGCCAACAGTTCGGGACAGGATAGGGTGGTGACAGATACGCAGTATTTT
TRBV3-2	many	TRBJ1-5	.	CASSQEWGIGNQPQHF	.
TRBV7-9	many	TRBJ1-1	.	CASSLASSILATEAFF	TGTGCCAGCAGCTTAGCCTCTTCGATCTTGGCCACTGAAGCTTTCTTT
TRBV7-6	few	TRBJ2-5	.	CASSWAGGTQETQYF	TGTGCCAGCAGCTGGGCGGGTGGAACACAAGAGACCCAGTACTTC
TRBV6-1	.	TRBJ2-3	.	CASRMSPSATDTQYF	TGTGCCAGCAGGATGTCCCCGTCAGCCACAGATACGCAGTATTTT
TRBV4-1	.	TRBJ2-2	.	CASSQAAGTPGEGELFF	TGCGCCAGCAGCCAAGCCGCCGGGACACCCGGGGAAGGGGAGCTGTTTTTT
TRBV20-1	many	TRBJ2-2	.	CSARDNVAGMWNTGELFF	TGCAGTGCTAGAGATAACGTCGCAGGGATGTGGAACACCGGGGAGCTGTTTTTT
TRBV6-5	few	TRBJ2-3	TRBD2	CASSYSHPRGVAGGLDTQYF	TGTGCCAGCAGTTACTCACACCCGAGGGGGGTAGCGGGAGGTTTAGATACGCAGTATTTT
TRBV12-3/TRBV12-4	many	TRBJ2-3	TRBD2	CASNLAGHTDTQYF	TGTGCCAGCAACCTAGCGGGGCACACAGATACGCAGTATTTT